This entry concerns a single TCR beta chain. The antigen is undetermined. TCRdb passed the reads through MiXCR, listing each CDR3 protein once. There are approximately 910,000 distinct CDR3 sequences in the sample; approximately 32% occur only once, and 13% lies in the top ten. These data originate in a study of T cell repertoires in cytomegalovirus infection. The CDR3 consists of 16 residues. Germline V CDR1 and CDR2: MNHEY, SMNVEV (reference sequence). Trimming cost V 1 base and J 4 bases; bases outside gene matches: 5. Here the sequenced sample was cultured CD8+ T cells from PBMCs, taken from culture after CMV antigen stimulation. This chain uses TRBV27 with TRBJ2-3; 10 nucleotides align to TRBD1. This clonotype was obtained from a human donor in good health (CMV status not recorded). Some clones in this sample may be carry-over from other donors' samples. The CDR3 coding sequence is TGTGCCAGCAGTTTATTTTGGACAGGGGGTCCAGATACGCAGTATTTT. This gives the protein CASSLFWTGGPDTQYF.